These T cell receptor beta chains were read from a single sample in a study of blood T cell repertoires in COVID-19. TCRdb keeps only in-frame clones here, not all; method: immunoSEQ multiplex PCR. Of some 200,000 clones listed, 80% to 90% are singletons. What was sequenced was peripheral blood. The source is a man aged 45-60 years with acute or convalescent COVID-19. The CDR3 runs from the conserved cysteine through the conserved F or W. Fields, in order: clone size, D gene, J gene, V gene, CDR3 DNA, CDR3 protein. The D gene is left open where the match is weak. Expanded clones get a size class; other rows say once, few or many, or leave the size out.

-,-,TRBJ1-1,TRBV6-5,TGTGCCAGCAGTCCGGACAGAGTGGCCAACACTGAAGCTTTCTTT,CASSPDRVANTEAFF
-,-,TRBJ2-7,TRBV11-3,TGTGCCAGCAGCTTACAGGGGGGCGAGCAGTACTTC,CASSLQGGEQYF
-,TRBD1,TRBJ1-6,TRBV30,TGTGCCTGGAGCATAGGACAGGGGGTTTCGTATAATTCACCCCTCCACTTT,CAWSIGQGVSYNSPLHF
-,-,TRBJ1-1,TRBV18,TGTGCCAGCTCACCCTCTCAGGAGAACACTGAAGCTTTCTTT,CASSPSQENTEAFF
-,-,TRBJ1-2,TRBV10-3,TGTGCCATCAGCCCCCAGGGAGGGGACTATGGCTACACCTTC,CAISPQGGDYGYTF
-,-,TRBJ2-5,TRBV5-1,TGCGCCAGCAGCTCGGATGCGGGACAGTCCTGGGAGACCCAGTACTTC,CASSSDAGQSWETQYF
-,-,TRBJ2-7,TRBV19,TGTGCCAGTAGTTGGGGACTCCAAAACATCTACGAGCAGTACTTC,CASSWGLQNIYEQYF
-,TRBD2,TRBJ2-3,TRBV29-1,TGCAGCGCGGCAGCGGGGGCGATCACAGATACGCAGTATTTT,CSAAAGAITDTQYF
-,-,TRBJ1-4,TRBV12-3/TRBV12-4,TGTGCCAGCAGTTTAGTAGAAAGGACTCGACTGTTTTTT,CASSLVERTRLFF
once,TRBD1,TRBJ2-7,TRBV7-8,TGTGCCAGCAGCTCGATACAGGGGACACCATACGAGCAGTACTTC,CASSSIQGTPYEQYF